This TCR beta chain was recorded in a study of T cell repertoires in cytomegalovirus infection. Study-wide findings and caveats: Using cumulative public TCR beta family frequency, the authors identified those who carried CMV together with the relevant HLA.

TCRdb reanalysed the reads using MiXCR and keeps one entry per CDR3 protein. This repertoire shows some 560,000 distinct CDR3 sequences, 35% to 50% found once; its top ten account for 48%. With regard to this clonotype: Its antigen is unknown.

CDR1 and CDR2 from the germline V gene are SGHTA and FQGTGA. V gave up 6 bases and J gave up 2 bases; unmatched junction bases: 13. The CDR3 extends over 17 amino acids. The chain recombines TRBV7-3 with TRBJ2-1; 7 nucleotides match TRBD2. The sequences come from cultured PBMCs, collected from culture after CMV antigen stimulation. The receptor's source is a human donor in good health (CMV status not recorded). Some clones in this sample may be carry-over from other donors' samples. Written as DNA, the CDR3 is TGTGCCAGCAGACCTGGGGGGGTCCCAGGGCCCTACAATGAGCAGTTCTTC. Amino acid sequence: CASRPGGVPGPYNEQFF.